This T cell receptor (beta chain) is drawn from a study of response to subunit inactivated influenza vaccine. TCRdb redid the calling of the RT-PCR reads with MiXCR, one entry per CDR3 protein. The sample includes about 570,000 distinct CDR3 sequences, about 11% of them seen just once. The sample holds a few counts of this clonotype. V was clipped by 5 bases and J by 7 bases, with 15 bases between them. From germline, CDR1 is SGHTA and CDR2 FQGNSA. CDR3 length: 14 residues. These records were also assigned to another study, of T cells expressing NK-cell markers. That work states: 5'RACE template switching with UMIs produced the TCR beta cDNA. Sorted CD3+CD56-NKG2C+, CD3+CD56+NKG2C+ and CD3+CD56+NKG2C- T cells supplied the TCR beta repertoires. Of eight sequenced donors, seven were HCMV-seropositive and one HCMV-seronegative. Dominant NKG2C+ clonotypes accounted for about 1.0-8% of CD8+ T cells in about six donors. The study left the HCMV specificity of expanded NKG2C+ T cell clones unresolved.

The chain recombines TRBV7-2 with TRBJ2-1; D possibly corresponds to TRBD2 (7 bases). The clonotype comes from a man in his forties or fifties who received an inactivated influenza vaccine. Sample: PBMCs from blood, taken on the day of vaccination. The CDR3 DNA follows: TGTGCCAGCAGCACCGCGGGGGCCGTAAATGAGCAGTTCTTC. Translated: CASSTAGAVNEQFF.